Below are 27 T cell receptor beta chains sequenced from a single sample in a study of identical twins. One entry per CDR3 protein, called by TCRdb with MiXCR from the 5' RACE reads. In the table there are about 500,000 distinct CDR3 sequences, about 13% of which are singletons. The same specimen was also included in a second study, on yellow fever vaccine responses in identical twins.

Sequencing was performed on CD4+ T cells sorted from blood. The receptor source for this set is a woman aged 18-35 years in good health.

This clonotype was seen a handful of times. The chain employs TRBV4-1 and TRBJ2-3; 7 nucleotides line up with TRBD2. The germline gives CDR1 MGHRA, CDR2 YSYEKL. V was pared by 3 bases and J by 8 bases, with 11 bases of the junction left unmatched. This CDR3 is 15 amino acids long. The CDR3 sequence: CASSHRGAGQFTQYF. Written as DNA, the CDR3 is TGCGCCAGCAGCCACCGAGGAGCGGGGCAGTTTACGCAGTATTTT.

In this sample, this clonotype turned up a few times. The genes are TRBV15 and TRBJ2-2; D is unclear. V was shortened by 4 bases and J by 6 bases, with 9 bases between the two germline ends. The CDR3 has 13 amino acids. Germline assignment: CDR1 LNHNV and CDR2 YYDKDF (reference sequence). CDR3 sequence: CATSIPAPGELFF. CDR3 coding DNA: TGTGCCACCAGCATACCCGCACCCGGGGAGCTGTTTTTT.

This clonotype showed up just a few times. The chain recombines TRBV7-2 with TRBJ2-3; 14 positions match TRBD2. V lost 5 bases and J lost 2; bases outside the gene matches: 6. The CDR3 covers 17 residues. Germline-derived CDR1 and CDR2 are SGHTA and FQGNSA. This CDR3 is CASSAGLAGVTTDTQYF. The CDR3 region has the DNA TGTGCCAGCAGCGCGGGACTAGCGGGGGTCACCACAGATACGCAGTATTTT.

V is TRBV6-5 and J is TRBJ2-7; D call uncertain. The CDR3 has 13 amino acids. Deletions cut 0 bases from V and 5 bases from J, with 8 bases between. Germline loops: CDR1 MNHEY, CDR2 SVGAGI. CDR3 coding DNA: TGTGCCAGCAGTTACTCGAATAGGAACGAGCAGTACTTC. Translating gives CASSYSNRNEQYF.

The chain couples TRBV6-5 to TRBJ2-1, with 8 bases that match TRBD2. The length of the CDR3 is 12 residues. Germline-derived CDR1 and CDR2 are MNHEY and SVGAGI. Trimming cost V 2 bases and J 15 bases; bases outside gene matches: 6. The chain's CDR3 is CASSYRGLVVFF. As DNA, the CDR3 is TGTGCCAGCAGTTACCGGGGACTAGTGGTGTTCTTC.

V and J are TRBV5-4 and TRBJ2-3, with D maybe TRBD2 (5 bases). This CDR3 is 15 amino acids long. CDR1 SGHNT and CDR2 YYREEE come from the germline V gene (reference sequence). Trimming shortened V by 6 bases and J by 4 bases, and 18 bases separated the two germline ends. CDR3 nucleotides: TGTGCCAGCATCCGGACTCCATACGAGGCAGATACGCAGTATTTT. Translated: CASIRTPYEADTQYF.

This clonotype was seen a few times. The chain uses TRBV5-1 and TRBJ2-5; 7 nucleotides agree with TRBD2. Per germline, CDR1 SGHRS and CDR2 YFSETQ. CDR3 size: 15 residues. V lost 4 bases and J lost 5; bases outside the gene matches: 11. This chain's CDR3 is CASSISRDGGETQYF. The CDR3 DNA is TGCGCCAGCAGCATTTCCCGGGACGGGGGGGAGACCCAGTACTTC.

The chain uses TRBV6-1 and TRBJ1-2; 8 nucleotides line up with TRBD1. The CDR3 contains 16 residues. V shed 10 bases, J shed 4 bases, and the junction held 17 bases outside the gene matches. CDR1 and CDR2 from the germline V gene are MNHNS and SASEGT. The CDR3 here is CATRPLAGGAVYGYTF. CDR3 bases: TGTGCCACCCGTCCCTTGGCAGGGGGCGCGGTCTATGGCTACACCTTC.

The V call is TRBV7-9, the J call TRBJ2-5; TRBD2 matches at 8 bases. The germline gives CDR1 SEHNR, CDR2 FQNEAQ (reference sequence). There are 16 residues in the CDR3. Trimming took 7 bases from V and 4 from J; bases not matched to a gene: 14. CDR3 in amino acids: CASNYQRGLGRETQYF. The CDR3 DNA follows: TGTGCCAGCAACTACCAGAGGGGACTAGGTAGAGAGACCCAGTACTTC.

The genes are TRBV6-5 and TRBJ2-6, with 10 bases matching TRBD1. This CDR3 region has 18 residues. V shed 1 base, J shed 1 base, and the junction held 4 bases outside the gene matches. Germline V gene sequence: CDR1 MNHEY, CDR2 SVGAGI. The CDR3, as DNA: TGTGCCAGCAGTTACTTACGACAGGGGGCATCTGGGGCCAACGTCCTGACTTTC. Translation gives CASSYLRQGASGANVLTF.

The genes are TRBV12-3 or TRBV12-4 and TRBJ2-7, with D perhaps assigned TRBD1 or TRBD2 (5 bases each). The CDR3 is 13 amino acids. The V and J ends lost 9 bases and 0 bases respectively, with 12 bases between them. The CDR3 spells CASGGMSSYEQYF. In DNA form, the CDR3 reads TGTGCCAGTGGGGGAATGAGCTCCTACGAGCAGTACTTC.

This clonotype has ten or more counts. CDR3 sequence reads: CAWIWNTEAFF. DNA for the CDR3: TGTGCCTGGATCTGGAACACTGAAGCTTTCTTT. The chain carries TRBV30 and TRBJ1-1; D remains ambiguous. Trimming took 4 bases from V and 1 from J, leaving 4 bases between them. From germline, CDR1 is GTSNPN and CDR2 SVGIG (reference sequence). The CDR3 spans 11 residues. Together with reference TRBV30 and TRBJ1-1, the CDR3 gives the full variable domain: SQTIHQWPATLVQPVGSPLSLECTVEGTSNPNLYWYRQAAGRGLQLLFYSVGIGQISSEVPQNLSASRPQDRQFILSSKKLLLSDSGFYLCAWIWNTEAFFGQGTRLTVV.

The rearrangement links TRBV7-2 to TRBJ2-3; D is unclear. The CDR3 runs 14 residues. The V gene lost 4 bases and the J gene lost 6 bases, with 14 bases spanning the gap. Germline values: CDR1 SGHTA, CDR2 FQGNSA. CDR3 bases: TGTGCCAGCAGCTCCGCCCGCGCGAGCGATACGCAGTATTTT. It encodes CASSSARASDTQYF.

The genes are TRBV20-1 and TRBJ2-5; 12 bases map to TRBD2. CDR1 is DFQATT, CDR2 SNEGSKA, per germline (reference sequence). V lost 7 bases to trimming and J lost 3 bases; unmatched junction nucleotides: 6. CDR3 length equals 14 residues. The CDR3 DNA reads TGCAGTGTTACTAGCGGGGGGAGGAAAGAGACCCAGTACTTC. Translation: CSVTSGGRKETQYF.

The genes are TRBV4-2 and TRBJ2-6; 9 positions agree with TRBD1. Germline lookup yields CDR1 LGHNA and CDR2 YNFKEQ. V lost 4 bases, J lost 3 bases, and 1 base stayed unmatched. This CDR3 comprises 15 residues. CDR3 sequence (DNA): TGTGCCAGCAGCCGGACAGGGGATGGGGCCAACGTCCTGACTTTC. This encodes CASSRTGDGANVLTF.

This chain connects TRBV6-1 to TRBJ1-1; D uncertain. Germline V gives CDR1 MNHNS, CDR2 SASEGT. V lost 4 bases and J 4 bases, leaving 10 bases between the germline ends. The CDR3 runs 13 residues. CDR3 in amino acids: CASSVQRSTEAFF. DNA of the CDR3: TGTGCCAGCAGTGTCCAAAGAAGCACTGAAGCTTTCTTT.

This clonotype was observed a few times. The chain is built from TRBV3-1 and TRBJ2-7; D is possibly TRBD1 or TRBD2 (5 bases each). The V end lost 8 bases, the J end lost 6 bases, and 17 bases lay between the germline ends. This CDR3 is built from 13 residues. CDR1 is LGHDT, CDR2 YNNKEL, per germline (reference sequence). For the CDR3, the DNA is TGTGCCAGCTTGCTGGGGGACCTTGCCGAGCAGTACTTC. It codes for CASLLGDLAEQYF.

The gene calls are TRBV6-2 or TRBV6-3 and TRBJ2-2, with 14 bases matching TRBD2. This CDR3 has 18 residues. Germline values: CDR1 MNHEY, CDR2 SVGEGT. V shed 6 bases and J 4 bases; nucleotides not matched to a gene: 10. CDR3 protein: CASRTTSGRAWGTGELFF. CDR3 DNA: TGTGCCAGCAGGACGACTAGCGGGAGGGCATGGGGCACCGGGGAGCTGTTTTTT.

Here the CDR3 reads CASSRQWSTQYF. CDR3 nucleotide sequence: TGTGCCAGCAGTCGGCAGTGGTCTACGCAGTATTTT. The rearrangement uses TRBV6-6 and TRBJ2-3, with no clear D. Germline-derived CDR1 and CDR2 are MNHNY and SVGAGI (reference sequence). There are 12 residues in the CDR3. Trimming removed 5 bases at V and 8 bases at J, with 11 bases between.

Many counts were recorded for this clonotype. The chain has TRBV29-1 and TRBJ2-7, with D tentatively TRBD1 (6 bases). Trimming left V 6 bases short and J 1 base short, with 16 bases between. The CDR3 is 14 amino acids. Germline V gives CDR1 SQVTM, CDR2 ANQGSEA. CDR3 loop: CSVSRDNLSYEQYF. Here the CDR3 DNA reads TGCAGCGTATCCCGGGACAACCTATCCTACGAGCAGTACTTC.

The V gene is TRBV6-4, the J gene TRBJ2-7, with 8 bases lining up with TRBD1. V trimming: 9 bases; J trimming: 7 bases; junction bases outside the gene matches: 14. The CDR3 spans 14 residues. CDR1 and CDR2 from the germline V gene are MRHNA and SNTAGT. The CDR3 DNA reads TGTGCCAGACATTCCTCGGACAGGGTGTATGAGCAGTACTTC. It translates to CARHSSDRVYEQYF.

The chain combines TRBV6-5 with TRBJ2-5; TRBD1 is a possible D gene (6 bases). With 4 bases removed from V and 4 bases from J, the gap between germline ends came to 10 bases. Germline V gene sequence: CDR1 MNHEY, CDR2 SVGAGI. The CDR3 consists of 13 residues. CDR3 in DNA: TGTGCCAGCAGTTGGGGACAAGGAGAGACCCAGTACTTC. This encodes CASSWGQGETQYF.

CDR3 in DNA: TGTGCCAGCAGCTTAGACGGGGGATTCGGGGAGCAGTACTTC. Amino acid sequence: CASSLDGGFGEQYF. V gene TRBV7-9 combines with J gene TRBJ2-7; D might be TRBD2 (6 bases). This CDR3 has 14 residues. V was pared by 1 base and J by 7 bases, with 14 bases between. Looked up from germline, CDR1 is SEHNR and CDR2 is FQNEAQ (reference sequence).

This clonotype has a handful of counts. V is TRBV7-2 and J is TRBJ2-7; 10 positions match TRBD2. Germline values: CDR1 SGHTA, CDR2 FQGNSA. The CDR3 is 14 residues long. The ends lost 3 bases at V and 3 bases at J; junction bases unmatched: 2. CDR3 DNA sequence: TGTGCCAGCAGCTTTACTAGCGGGAACTACGAGCAGTACTTC. Protein product: CASSFTSGNYEQYF. The full variable domain, with the rest looked up from reference TRBV7-2 and TRBJ2-7, is GAGVSQSPSNKVTEKGKDVELRCDPISGHTALYWYRQSLGQGLEFLIYFQGNSAPDKSGLPSDRFSAERTGGSVSTLTIQRTQQEDSAVYLCASSFTSGNYEQYFGPGTRLTVT.

This clonotype was seen many times. The J gene is TRBJ2-5, the V gene TRBV4-2; 15 positions agree with TRBD2. Losses at the gene ends were 1 base for V and 4 bases for J; bases not matched to a gene: 7. CDR1 and CDR2 (germline): LGHNA, YNFKEQ. The CDR3 has 18 amino acids. The DNA of the CDR3 is TGTGCCAGCAGCCAAGCTATCCCGGGACTAGCGGGAGGAGAGACCCAGTACTTC. Translating it yields CASSQAIPGLAGGETQYF.

The chain combines TRBV2 with TRBJ2-1, with D perhaps TRBD2 (5 bases). Germline CDR1 reads SNHLY; CDR2 reads FYNNEI. This CDR3 is 12 amino acids long. Trimming took off 6 bases at V and 8 bases at J, with 11 bases between the two ends. CDR3 loop: CASREALYEQFF. In DNA form, the CDR3 reads TGTGCCAGCAGGGAGGCTCTATATGAGCAGTTCTTC.

This clonotype was seen more than once but under ten times. This chain links TRBV27 with TRBJ2-7; a possible D gene is TRBD1 (6 bases). V lost 2 bases, J lost 1 base, and 9 bases lay in between. This CDR3 contains 14 residues. Germline V gives CDR1 MNHEY, CDR2 SMNVEV (reference sequence). The CDR3 loop reads CASSLLQGSYEQYF. The CDR3 DNA follows: TGTGCCAGCAGTTTACTACAGGGATCCTACGAGCAGTACTTC.